The 9 T cell receptor beta chains below all came from one sample that was sequenced in a study of cytomegalovirus exposure and HLA in healthy donors. The PCR had 60 Vbeta and 13 Jbeta primers. Sequencing used immunoSEQ multiplex PCR; TCRdb keeps in-frame clones, though not all of them. Of about 230,000 clones in the sample, roughly four fifths were seen once. Material: PBMCs. Receptors were obtained from a woman between 40 and 55 years old in good health and CMV-seronegative.

The V gene is TRBV5-4, the J gene TRBJ1-2; D might be TRBD1 (6 bases). CDR3 size: 14 residues. V lost 2 bases, J lost 4 bases, and 12 bases lay in between. The V gene's germline CDR1 is SGHNT and CDR2 YYREEE (reference sequence). The CDR3 protein is CASSLQGSSYGYTF. The DNA of the CDR3 is TGTGCCAGCAGCTTACAGGGCTCGTCCTATGGCTACACCTTC.

The chain combines TRBV6-1 with TRBJ2-5, with TRBD2 matching 8 bases. In germline, CDR1 is MNHNS, CDR2 SASEGT. V was clipped by 3 bases and J by 9 bases; unmatched bases: 15. The CDR3 extends over 16 amino acids. The CDR3 DNA is TGTGCCAGCAGTGATTTTCGCGGGGGGCCCCCCAGTCCCCAGTACTTC. Protein product: CASSDFRGGPPSPQYF.

This clone came up a few times. The chain employs TRBV6-6 and TRBJ1-5; 8 bases fit TRBD1. This CDR3 contains 13 residues. Trimming took 6 bases from V and 5 from J; bases not matched to a gene: 3. The germline CDR1 and CDR2 sequences are MNHNY and SVGAGI (reference sequence). CDR3 nucleotides: TGTGCCAGCAGACAGGGGGGGGATCAGCCCCAGCATTTT. It yields the protein CASRQGGDQPQHF.

The chain recombines TRBV19 with TRBJ1-2; TRBD1 matches at 11 bases. This CDR3 has 14 residues. From germline, CDR1 is LNHDA and CDR2 SQIVND (reference sequence). The trim removed 6 bases at V and 5 bases at J, leaving 5 bases unmatched. CDR3 residues: CASRWTGGGYGYTF. CDR3 DNA: TGTGCCAGTAGATGGACAGGGGGCGGATATGGCTACACCTTC.

V and J are TRBV30 and TRBJ1-2; D is unresolved. V was trimmed by 1 base and J by 0 bases, leaving 12 bases between them. Looked up from germline, CDR1 is GTSNPN and CDR2 is SVGIG (reference sequence). The CDR3 extends over 15 amino acids. The CDR3 here is CAWSGNGLANYGYTF. The CDR3 DNA sequence: TGTGCCTGGAGTGGGAACGGCCTAGCTAACTATGGCTACACCTTC.

The chain combines TRBV7-6 with TRBJ1-1; D possibly corresponds to TRBD1 (5 bases). There are 12 residues in the CDR3. Trimming removed 6 bases at V and 6 bases at J, with 11 bases between. From germline, CDR1 is SGHVS and CDR2 FNYEAQ. The CDR3 protein is CASSMEGSEAFF. Here the CDR3 DNA reads TGTGCCAGCAGTATGGAGGGGTCTGAAGCTTTCTTT.

V is TRBV27 and J is TRBJ2-5; D is uncertain. Germline CDR1 and CDR2: MNHEY and SMNVEV (reference sequence). The V end lost 3 bases, the J end lost 7 bases, and 9 bases lay between the germline ends. The CDR3 covers 12 residues. This chain's CDR3 is CASSLNRGTQYF. CDR3 sequence (DNA): TGTGCCAGCAGTTTGAATCGCGGGACCCAGTACTTC.

This clone was seen a handful of times. This sequence joins TRBV5-6 and TRBJ2-3; the match to TRBD1 covers 7 bases. The CDR3 loop spans 14 amino acids. Germline V gene lookup returns CDR1 SGHDT and CDR2 YYEEEE. Trimming cost V 5 bases and J 4 bases; bases outside gene matches: 7. The CDR3 loop is CASSPGQAPDTQYF. DNA for the CDR3: TGTGCCAGCAGTCCCGGACAGGCCCCAGATACGCAGTATTTT.

This clone was seen many times. The DNA of the CDR3 is TGCGCCAGCAGCCAAGATCCCGGGGGAATTGAAAAACTGTTTTTT. Its translation: CASSQDPGGIEKLFF. This rearrangement joins TRBV4-3 to TRBJ1-4, with D maybe TRBD1 (5 bases). The V end was cut by 0 bases, the J end by 7 bases, with 12 bases between. This CDR3 is 15 amino acids long. Germline V gives CDR1 LGHNA, CDR2 YSLEER.